The source of this T cell receptor (beta chain) is a study of vaccination and CD4 T cells after COVID-19. This clonotype was counted only a few times. The antigen is undetermined. General observations from the study: Spike mono-reactivity was shown by 304 of 307 vaccine-specific clones in convalescent patients.

The study sequenced cultured CD4+ T cell DNA using the Oncomine TCR Beta short-read assay. TCRdb independently ran MiXCR on the PCR reads; one entry per CDR3 protein. The data show roughly 15,000 distinct CDR3 sequences, 40% to 50% seen once. Germline CDR1 and CDR2: SGHTA and FQGNSA. The V gene end was trimmed by 2 bases and the J gene end by 4 bases; junction bases not matched to a gene: 7. This CDR3 has 15 amino acids. The treatment was: approximately 10-day PBMC culture with coronavirus spike peptide pools or control peptides (ViraFEST assay). This sequence joins TRBV7-2 and TRBJ1-2; 7 nucleotides match TRBD1. Sequencing was performed on CD4+ T cells from blood, cultured in vitro. The receptor's source is a human donor who had recovered from COVID-19. The CDR3 nucleotides read TGTGCCAGCAGCTTAACACCCGACAGGGCCTATGGCTACACCTTC. The encoded protein is CASSLTPDRAYGYTF.